Listed below are T cell receptor beta chains from one sample, sequenced in a study of blood T cell repertoires in COVID-19. Clones were sequenced by immunoSEQ multiplex PCR, and TCRdb holds only the in-frame ones, with some missing. The table has under 200,000 clones, around 80% seen once. The material sequenced was peripheral blood. The receptors derive from an older woman with COVID-19, enrolled during active disease. The CDR3 runs from the conserved cysteine through the conserved F or W. The D gene is left open where the match is weak. Size values are once, few and many counts, or a class for expanded clones, and some rows have none.

>TRBJ2-2|TRBV6-5|TRBD1|-
TGTGCCAGCAGCCCGGACAGGGAGAACACCGGGGAGCTGTTTTTT
CASSPDRENTGELFF
>TRBJ2-3|TRBV11-2|TRBD2|-
TGTGCCAGCAGCTTAGGCGGGGGGCCGGGAGATACGCAGTATTTT
CASSLGGGPGDTQYF
>TRBJ1-4|TRBV6-5|-|few
TGTGCCAGCACGGGGGCAACTAATGAAAAACTGTTTTTT
CASTGATNEKLFF
>TRBJ2-3|TRBV5-1|TRBD1|few
TGCGCCAGCAGCTTGGGGACAGGGATAAGCACAGATACGCAGTATTTT
CASSLGTGISTDTQYF
>TRBJ2-3|TRBV9|-|-
TGTGCCAGCAGCGAGGAACAGGGCCCAGCAGATACGCAGTATTTT
CASSEEQGPADTQYF
>TRBJ2-1|TRBV19|-|-
TGTGCCAGTAGTATCCAGGGGGGTTACAATGAGCAGTTCTTC
CASSIQGGYNEQFF
>TRBJ2-2|TRBV6-5|TRBD2|-
TGTGCCAGCATGTCTTTAGCGGGACCGCCCGGGGAGCTGTTTTTT
CASMSLAGPPGELFF
>TRBJ1-5|TRBV28|TRBD1|-
TGTGCCAGCAGTCCGAGGGACAGGGGGAGGTATCAGCCCCAGCATTTT
CASSPRDRGRYQPQHF
>TRBJ1-2|TRBV27|TRBD1|-
TGTGCCAGCAGCCTAGTAGGGACAGGGGGCATGGGCTACACCTTC
CASSLVGTGGMGYTF
>TRBJ1-5|TRBV5-8|-|-
TGTGCCAGCAGCTTTCCGGATCAGCCCCAGCATTTT
CASSFPDQPQHF
>TRBJ2-3|TRBV6-5|-|-
TGTGCCAGCAGTCTACAGGGGGGGACAGATACGCAGTATTTT
CASSLQGGTDTQYF
>TRBJ1-2|TRBV28|-|-
TGTGCCAGCGGGCTCTATGGCTACACCTTC
CASGLYGYTF
>TRBJ1-4|TRBV27|TRBD1|few
TGTGCCAGCATGAGACAGGGAAGAGATGAAAAACTGTTTTTT
CASMRQGRDEKLFF
>TRBJ1-5|TRBV28|-|-
TGTGCCTGCACCCCGGGGGGGCTTCGTAGCAATCAGCCCCAGCATTTT
CACTPGGLRSNQPQHF
>TRBJ2-4|TRBV2|-|-
TGTGCCAGCGGCCCCAGGGTGGGGTTATCTCTAGCCAAAAACATTCAGTACTTC
CASGPRVGLSLAKNIQYF
>TRBJ1-5|TRBV10-2|-|-
TGCGCCAGCCAAGACTCGGGACTGAACAATCAGCCCCAGCATTTT
CASQDSGLNNQPQHF
>TRBJ2-5|TRBV30|TRBD1|-
TGTGCCTGGAGTGCCGACAGGGGGCTCCCCCAAGAGACCCAGTACTTC
CAWSADRGLPQETQYF
>TRBJ2-2|TRBV5-4|-|-
TGTGCCAGCAGCTTGGTTCGCGGTGCATTAAACACCGGGGAGCTGTTTTTT
CASSLVRGALNTGELFF
>TRBJ2-1|TRBV14|-|-
TGTGCCAGCAGCCAACTAGGACAAGCCGAAACGAATGAGCAGTTCTTC
CASSQLGQAETNEQFF
>TRBJ1-5|TRBV7-2|-|-
TGTGCCAGCAGCTTAGTTCCAGGGTCAGGTCAGCCCCAGCATTTT
CASSLVPGSGQPQHF
>TRBJ2-7|TRBV4-3|TRBD1|-
TGCGCCAGCAGCCGGACAGGGGGCACCTACGAGCAGTACTTC
CASSRTGGTYEQYF
>TRBJ1-4|TRBV29-1|TRBD1|-
TGCAGCGTCTCAATGAGGGGGACAGCTAATGAAAAACTGTTTTTT
CSVSMRGTANEKLFF
>TRBJ2-7|TRBV10-3|-|-
TGTGCCATCAGTGAGTCTGTCAGCTCCTACGAGCAGTACTTC
CAISESVSSYEQYF
>TRBJ2-7|TRBV11-2|-|-
TGTGCCAGCAGCTCCGACAGAGACCGCTCCTACGAGCAGTACTTC
CASSSDRDRSYEQYF
>TRBJ2-1|TRBV1|-|-
TGCACCAGCAGCCATCCCCTAGCAGAGATCTCCTACAATGAGCAGTTCTTC
CTSSHPLAEISYNEQFF
>TRBJ2-3|TRBV2|-|-
TGTGCCAGCAGTGAGGACTCCACAGATACGCAGTATTTT
CASSEDSTDTQYF
>TRBJ1-5|TRBV2|-|-
TGTGCCAGCAGTGTATTAGGGGGATTAAATCAGCCCCAGCATTTT
CASSVLGGLNQPQHF
>TRBJ2-2|TRBV7-2|-|-
TGTGCCAGCAGCTTAGAAGCTAGCGCCACGACCGGGGAGCTGTTTTTT
CASSLEASATTGELFF
>TRBJ1-1|TRBV7-9|-|-
TGTGCCAGCAGCTCTATTCGACAGGTTCTGAACACTGAAGCTTTCTTT
CASSSIRQVLNTEAFF
>TRBJ2-3|TRBV9|-|-
TGTGCCAGCAGCATTGAGACAGATACGCAGTATTTT
CASSIETDTQYF
>TRBJ2-5|TRBV6-2/TRBV6-3|TRBD2|-
TGTGCCAGCAGTTTGCTAGCGGGGGGTAGAGGAGAGACCCAGTACTTC
CASSLLAGGRGETQYF
>TRBJ2-7|TRBV6-4|-|-
TGTGCCCCTTACATACCCGCCGGGACTGCCTACGAGCAGTACTTC
CAPYIPAGTAYEQYF
>TRBJ2-5|TRBV11-2|TRBD2|-
TGTGCCAGCAGCCAACTAGCGGGGGGGCCGGAGACCCAGTACTTC
CASSQLAGGPETQYF
>TRBJ2-1|TRBV30|TRBD2|-
TGTGCCTGGAGATCCGGGGGGGGTAGTTTTGAGCAGTTCTTC
CAWRSGGGSFEQFF
>TRBJ2-7|TRBV21-1|-|-
TGTGCCAGCAGTGACTTCAGGGACAGGGCCTGCGAGCAGTACTTC
CASSDFRDRACEQYF
>TRBJ1-5|TRBV7-9|TRBD1|-
TGTGCCAGCGCCAGGGGGCTAGGGGTCAATCAGCCCCAGCATTTT
CASARGLGVNQPQHF
>TRBJ2-7|TRBV15|TRBD1|-
TGTGCCACCAGCAGGGCGACAGGGGCTAAGTACTTC
CATSRATGAKYF
>TRBJ1-4|TRBV7-9|-|-
TGTGCCAGCAGCTTGGGGACTATTGGGAAACTGTTTTTT
CASSLGTIGKLFF
>TRBJ1-1|TRBV3-1/TRBV3-2|TRBD1|-
TGTGCCAGCAGCCAAGATCCCCCTAGACAGGGCGTATATGGAATGAACACTGAAGCTTTCTTT
CASSQDPPRQGVYGMNTEAFF